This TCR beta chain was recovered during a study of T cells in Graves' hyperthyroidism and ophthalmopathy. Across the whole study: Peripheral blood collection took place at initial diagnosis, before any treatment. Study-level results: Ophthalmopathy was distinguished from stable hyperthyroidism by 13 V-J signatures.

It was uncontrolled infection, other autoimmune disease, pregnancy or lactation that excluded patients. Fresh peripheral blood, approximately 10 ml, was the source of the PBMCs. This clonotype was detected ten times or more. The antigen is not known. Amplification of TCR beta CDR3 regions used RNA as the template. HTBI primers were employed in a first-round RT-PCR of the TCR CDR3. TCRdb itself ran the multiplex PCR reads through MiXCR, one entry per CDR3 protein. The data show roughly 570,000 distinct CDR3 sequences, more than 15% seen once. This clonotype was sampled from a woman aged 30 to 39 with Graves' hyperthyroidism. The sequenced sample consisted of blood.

The CDR3 here is CASSPGQVTGQPQHF. In nucleotides, the CDR3 is TGTGCCAGCAGCCCGGGACAGGTTACTGGTCAGCCCCAGCATTTT. The chain is built from TRBV5-8 and TRBJ1-5; TRBD1 agrees at 8 bases. Trimming at V came to 4 bases and at J to 6 bases, leaving 9 bases not matched to a gene. The CDR3 has 15 residues. Germline CDR1 reads SGHTS; CDR2 reads YDEGEE. Looking up the rest from reference TRBV5-8 and TRBJ1-5 gives the full variable domain: EAGVTQSPTHLIKTRGQQATLRCSPISGHTSVYWYQQALGLGLQFLLWYDEGEERNRGNFPPRFSGRQFPNYSSELNVNALELEDSALYLCASSPGQVTGQPQHFGDGTRLSIL.